These T cell receptor beta chains were read from a single sample in a study of patients and donors after allogeneic stem cell transplantation. TCRdb itself ran the RT-PCR reads through MiXCR, one entry per CDR3 protein. The sample has a few hundred thousand distinct CDR3 sequences; around 41% are singletons. The source material was blood, either unsorted or a sorted T cell fraction (not recorded which). These TCRs come from a human donor who was either an allogeneic HSCT recipient or a stem cell or donor lymphocyte infusion donor (not recorded which). It is not recorded whose cells these are; they may come from a transplant donor. Each CDR3 is given with its conserved first and last residue. D genes are given only for firm matches. Clone size, where shown, is once, few, many, or a class for clones that have expanded.

j_call | d_call | v_call | clone_size | cdr3_aa | cdr3_nt
TRBJ1-1 | NA | TRBV7-9 | medium-sized | CASSRNQGSTEAFF | TGTGCCAGCAGCCGAAATCAGGGAAGCACTGAAGCTTTCTTT
TRBJ2-7 | NA | TRBV9 | NA | CASSPSRAGSYEQYF | TGTGCCAGCAGCCCCTCAAGGGCAGGGTCCTACGAGCAGTACTTC
TRBJ1-5 | NA | TRBV7-2 | few | CASSLEPLLNQPQHF | TGTGCCAGCAGCTTAGAACCATTGCTTAATCAGCCCCAGCATTTT
TRBJ2-3 | TRBD2 | TRBV5-1 | NA | CASSSKGLAGDTQYF | TGCGCCAGCAGCTCGAAGGGACTAGCGGGGGATACGCAGTATTTT
TRBJ1-1 | NA | TRBV6-6 | NA | CASSYTGTTEAFF | TGTGCCAGCAGTTACACAGGGACCACTGAAGCTTTCTTT
TRBJ1-4 | NA | TRBV14 | NA | CASSQRITTNEKLFF | TGTGCCAGCAGCCAACGGATTACAACTAATGAAAAACTGTTTTTT
TRBJ1-6 | NA | TRBV3-1 | NA | CASSQGGLHGPPLHF | TGTGCCAGCAGCCAAGGCGGTCTTCATGGGCCACCCCTCCACTTT
TRBJ2-2 | NA | TRBV3-1 | NA | CASSQGATTGELFF | TGTGCCAGCAGCCAAGGGGCCACCACCGGGGAGCTGTTTTTT
TRBJ1-2 | NA | TRBV5-1 | NA | CASGTGPRRGYTF | TGCGCCAGCGGTACAGGGCCTCGTCGGGGCTACACCTTC
TRBJ2-4 | NA | TRBV20-1 | once | CSARVPLSGQNIQYF | TGCAGTGCTAGAGTGCCCCTCAGCGGACAAAACATTCAGTACTTC
TRBJ1-6 | NA | TRBV9 | NA | CASSVEKRYSPLHF | TGTGCCAGCAGCGTAGAGAAGAGGTATTCACCCCTCCACTTT
TRBJ2-3 | NA | TRBV30 | NA | CAWRRRGGTDTQYF | TGTGCCTGGAGGAGGCGGGGTGGCACAGATACGCAGTATTTT
TRBJ1-2 | NA | TRBV10-3 | few | CAITPGVPTFNYGYTF | TGTGCCATCACCCCGGGCGTCCCCACCTTTAACTATGGCTACACCTTC
TRBJ1-4 | NA | TRBV4-1 | NA | CASSGDNYEKLFF | TGCGCCAGTTCAGGGGATAACTATGAAAAACTGTTTTTT
TRBJ2-3 | TRBD1 | TRBV20-1 | NA | CSASQRQGALGTDTQYF | TGCAGTGCTTCCCAACGCCAGGGGGCACTGGGCACAGATACGCAGTATTTT
TRBJ1-1 | TRBD1 | TRBV12-3/TRBV12-4 | few | CASSSRDRSDTEAFF | TGTGCCAGCAGTTCTCGGGACAGGTCCGACACTGAAGCTTTCTTT
TRBJ1-2 | TRBD1 | TRBV7-9 | few | CASSYTGEGTF | TGTGCCAGCAGCTACACAGGGGAGGGCACCTTC
TRBJ1-6 | NA | TRBV12-3/TRBV12-4 | few | CASSPFWNSPLHF | TGTGCCAGCAGCCCCTTTTGGAATTCACCCCTCCACTTT
TRBJ1-5 | NA | TRBV6-6 | few | CASSYSEYGNQPQHF | TGTGCCAGCAGTTACTCGGAGTACGGCAATCAGCCCCAGCATTTT
TRBJ1-2 | TRBD1 | TRBV24-1 | few | CATSATGTGDGYTF | TGTGCCACCAGTGCTACCGGGACAGGGGATGGCTACACCTTC
TRBJ2-3 | NA | TRBV28 | few | CASSWASTDTQYF | TGTGCCAGCAGTTGGGCTAGCACAGATACGCAGTATTTT
TRBJ1-3 | TRBD1 | TRBV20-1 | few | CSAEDRVSGNTIYF | TGCAGTGCGGAGGACAGGGTCTCTGGAAACACCATATATTTT
TRBJ2-1 | NA | TRBV9 | NA | CASSVGAEQFF | TGTGCCAGCAGCGTGGGCGCTGAGCAGTTCTTC
TRBJ1-2 | NA | TRBV5-1 | NA | CASSLDSPLTAGYTF | TGCGCCAGCAGCTTGGACAGTCCTCTTACAGCTGGCTACACCTTC
TRBJ1-6 | NA | TRBV27 | NA | CASSLSPGLDSPLHF | TGTGCCAGCAGTTTATCTCCAGGGCTAGATTCACCCCTCCACTTT
TRBJ1-5 | NA | TRBV3-1 | few | CASSQVVGDQPQHF | TGTGCCAGCAGCCAAGTGGTGGGGGATCAGCCCCAGCATTTT
TRBJ2-3 | NA | TRBV20-1 | few | CSAREGGLTDTQYF | TGCAGTGCTAGAGAGGGGGGGCTCACAGATACGCAGTATTTT
TRBJ2-3 | NA | TRBV5-6 | NA | CASSLRGGPTDTQYF | TGTGCCAGCAGCTTGCGTGGGGGGCCCACAGATACGCAGTATTTT
TRBJ1-3 | NA | TRBV12-3/TRBV12-4 | few | CASTPSGGGNTIYF | TGTGCCAGTACTCCTTCGGGAGGTGGAAACACCATATATTTT
TRBJ1-4 | TRBD1 | TRBV7-6 | NA | CASSARQGINEKLFF | TGTGCCAGCAGCGCGAGACAGGGCATTAATGAAAAACTGTTTTTT
TRBJ1-1 | NA | TRBV5-1 | NA | CASRPPDTGMNTEAFF | TGCGCCAGCAGGCCCCCGGACACAGGGATGAACACTGAAGCTTTCTTT
TRBJ1-2 | NA | TRBV10-3 | NA | CAISESSIEYYGYTF | TGTGCCATCAGTGAGTCGAGCATAGAATACTATGGCTACACCTTC
TRBJ1-1 | NA | TRBV11-2 | many | CASSLAFNTEAFF | TGTGCCAGCAGCCTAGCCTTCAACACTGAAGCTTTCTTT
TRBJ1-1 | NA | TRBV29-1 | many | CSVDLVNTEAFF | TGCAGCGTTGACCTGGTGAACACTGAAGCTTTCTTT
TRBJ2-2 | NA | TRBV24-1 | NA | CAIRGGKGELFF | TGTGCCATCAGGGGAGGGAAGGGGGAGCTGTTTTTT
TRBJ2-7 | NA | TRBV3-1 | NA | CASSQDIAGPVYEQYF | TGTGCCAGCAGCCAAGATATCGCAGGGCCGGTCTACGAGCAGTACTTC
TRBJ1-1 | NA | TRBV12-3/TRBV12-4 | NA | CASSFQRHRGTEVFF | TGTGCCAGCAGTTTTCAACGGCATCGGGGGACTGAAGTTTTCTTT
TRBJ1-1 | NA | TRBV18 | NA | CASSPRRDYPNTEAFF | TGTGCCAGCTCACCACGGAGGGACTATCCGAACACTGAAGCTTTCTTT
TRBJ2-2 | NA | TRBV29-1 | few | CSATRGTNTGELFF | TGCAGCGCCACCAGGGGAACGAACACCGGGGAGCTGTTTTTT
TRBJ1-1 | TRBD1 | TRBV18 | once | CASSPNGTGNTEAFF | TGTGCCAGCTCACCCAACGGGACAGGGAACACTGAAGCTTTCTTT